This T cell receptor (beta chain) was retrieved from a study of CXCR3-negative and CXCR3-positive naive CD8 T cells. The CDR3 loop spans 12 amino acids. Germline CDR1 and CDR2: SQVTM and ANQGSEA. Through 5' RACE with UMI labels, the TRB cDNA libraries were prepared. TCRdb processed the 5' RACE reads again and assigns one entry to each CDR3 protein, with no DNA. Recorded for this sample: over 100,000 distinct CDR3 sequences. On this clonotype: Its antigen is undetermined.

Study findings and constraints: Across naive subsets, surface CD5 expression was comparable, and TCR strength was inferred from properties of the TRB CDR3. Similarly elevated diversity marked both naive subsets, with memory CD8+ cells showing far lower diversity.

Triplicate sorts, over 250,000 cells apiece, were made for each CD8+ T cell subset. Naive CD8+ T cells showed CD45RO-CCR7+CD27+CD95-. The genes are TRBV29-1 and TRBJ1-4; as DNA is missing, the TRBD1 call by TCRdb cannot be tested. The clonotype originates from a human donor in good health. Some clones in this sample may be carry-over from other donors' samples. Sequenced material: naive CXCR3- CD8+ T cells from blood. Subset noted: CD45RO-CCR7+CD27+CD95- naive CD8+ T cells lacking CXCR3 (TNR3-). The CDR3 protein is CSVQGGNEKLFF.